This T cell receptor beta chain is from a study of T cells in Graves' hyperthyroidism and ophthalmopathy. Study background: Peripheral blood was taken when the disease was first diagnosed, before any treatment began.

For the diagnoses, clinical symptoms, serum thyroxine and TRAb, thyroid ultrasound and orbital computed tomography were used. Researchers took RNA transcripts and amplified the TCR beta CDR3 regions from them. HTBI primers were the set used in a first-round RT-PCR of the TCR CDR3. MiXCR, applied by TCRdb to the multiplex PCR reads, yields one record per CDR3 protein. The table shows approximately 360,000 distinct CDR3 sequences, with around 25% occurring only once. This CDR3 region has 17 residues. V lost 4 bases to trimming and J lost 0 bases, with 15 bases between them. The sequenced sample was blood. The source is a man aged 45-65 years with Graves' hyperthyroidism. The chain has TRBV12-3 or TRBV12-4 and TRBJ1-4; D unclear. CDR3 protein: CASSSSSALATNEKLFF. CDR3 DNA: TGTGCCAGCAGTTCGTCCTCGGCTCTTGCAACTAATGAAAAACTGTTTTTT.